The TCR beta chain described here comes from a study of blood T cell repertoires in COVID-19. About the study: COVID-19 samples, acute and convalescent, were from the United States, Italy and Spain.

Authors' processing steps: Counts of nucleated cells, estimated from reference gene primer amplification, were obtained. The protocol was immunoSEQ multiplex PCR, while the TCRdb copy is restricted to in-frame clones and leaves out a portion. The DNA was the basis for D and trimming; V, J and clone size are from that table. The top ten clones hold more than 5% of a sample with roughly 79,000 clones, around 80% of them seen once. From germline, CDR1 is SNHLY and CDR2 FYNNEI. V shed 6 bases and J 4 bases; nucleotides not matched to a gene: 12. The CDR3 loop spans 16 amino acids. J is TRBJ1-1 and V is TRBV2; 9 nucleotides line up with TRBD1. Sequencing input: peripheral blood. The origin of this receptor is a man between 60 and 70 years old with active or convalescent COVID-19. CDR3 nucleotide sequence: TGTGCCAGCAGGGGACAGGGAAGGCGGACGGGCACTGAAGCTTTCTTT. Its translation is CASRGQGRRTGTEAFF.